This T cell receptor (beta chain) emerged from a study of early T cells in non-severe SARS-CoV-2 infection. Study-level findings and limits: Reliance on VDJdb matching favored anti-spike CD8 responses; private and CD4 specificities were missed.

Trimming cost V 2 bases and J 4 bases, with 8 bases left between them. Per the germline V gene, CDR1 is PRHDT and CDR2 is FYEKMQ (reference sequence). CDR3 length: 13 amino acids. Note on this clonotype: What it binds is not known.

Unique molecular identifiers were added to individual cDNA molecules. TCRdb reprocessed the 5' RACE reads with MiXCR, giving one entry per CDR3 protein. This table has approximately 49,000 distinct CDR3 sequences, 10% to 15% appearing once. This clonotype originated in an adult who was a healthcare worker with PCR-confirmed SARS-CoV-2 infection or an uninfected control (not recorded which). The material sequenced was whole blood. The chain combines TRBV13 with TRBJ1-1, with a tentative D call TRBD1 (5 bases). The CDR3 region has the DNA TGTGCCAGCAGCTTAATGAGGGGCACTGAAGCTTTCTTT. The encoded protein is CASSLMRGTEAFF.